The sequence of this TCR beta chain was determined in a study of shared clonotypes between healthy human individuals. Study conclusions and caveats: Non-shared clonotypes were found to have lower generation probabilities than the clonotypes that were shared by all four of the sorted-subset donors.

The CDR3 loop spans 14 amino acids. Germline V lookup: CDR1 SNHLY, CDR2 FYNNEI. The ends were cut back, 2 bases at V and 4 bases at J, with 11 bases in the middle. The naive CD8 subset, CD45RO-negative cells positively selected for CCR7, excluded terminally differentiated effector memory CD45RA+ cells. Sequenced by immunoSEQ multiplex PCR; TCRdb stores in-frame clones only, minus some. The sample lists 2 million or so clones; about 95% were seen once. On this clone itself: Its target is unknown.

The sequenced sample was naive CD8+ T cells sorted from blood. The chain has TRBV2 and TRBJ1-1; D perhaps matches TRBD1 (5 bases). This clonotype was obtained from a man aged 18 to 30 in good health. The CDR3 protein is CASSEYGGSTEAFF. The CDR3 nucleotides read TGTGCCAGCAGTGAATATGGGGGTTCCACTGAAGCTTTCTTT.